This T cell receptor (beta chain) was sequenced for a study of T cell responses to AZD1222 COVID-19 vaccine. General study results and limits: Receipt of two AZD1222 doses was followed by a rise in Spike-specific TCR breadth and depth.

Notes on this clone: Its antigen is unknown.

The germline V gene has CDR1 MGHRA and CDR2 YSYEKL. CDR3 length: 16 amino acids. Trimming removed 1 base at V and 5 bases at J, with 18 bases between. Data came from immunoSEQ multiplex PCR; TCRdb stores just in-frame clones and leaves some out. The table has approximately 160,000 clones, under 95% seen once. The source material was peripheral blood, sampled on day 0 of AZD1222 vaccination. The V gene is TRBV4-1, the J gene TRBJ2-7, with D perhaps matching TRBD1 (5 bases). The receptor comes from an adult in good health. CDR3 sequence: CASSQGVSRATHEQYF. In DNA, the CDR3 is TGCGCCAGCAGCCAAGGAGTATCCAGGGCCACCCACGAGCAGTACTTC.